These T cell receptor beta chains were read from a single sample in a study of regulatory T cells in long-lasting Graves disease. TCRdb ran MiXCR on the multiplex PCR reads and lists one entry per CDR3 protein. The sample includes approximately 400,000 distinct CDR3 sequences, approximately 15% of them seen just once. Another study also made use of these data, one on T cells in Graves' hyperthyroidism and ophthalmopathy.

Specimen: peripheral blood mononuclear cells (PBMCs), collected at new diagnosis, from a patient treated with antithyroid drugs. The receptor set was obtained from a woman aged 30 to 39 with Graves disease. Each CDR3 is given with its conserved first and last residue. The D gene is left open where the match is weak. Clone size is given for some rows only: seen once, a few or many times, or a class if the clone is expanded.

J gene: TRBJ2-1
V gene: TRBV12-3/TRBV12-4
clone size: many
D gene: TRBD2
CDR3 protein: CASSPPTTRKAGLPLGEQFF
CDR3 DNA: TGTGCCAGCAGTCCCCCGACGACCCGAAAAGCGGGACTCCCATTGGGTGAGCAGTTCTTC

J gene: TRBJ2-7
V gene: TRBV3-1
clone size: many
D gene: -
CDR3 protein: CASSPSGARGEQYF
CDR3 DNA: TGTGCCAGCAGCCCCAGCGGAGCTAGAGGCGAGCAGTACTTC

J gene: TRBJ2-1
V gene: TRBV18
clone size: -
D gene: -
CDR3 protein: CASSPQTEEFF
CDR3 DNA: TGTGCCAGCTCACCACAGACGGAGGAGTTCTTC

J gene: TRBJ2-3
V gene: TRBV7-9
clone size: -
D gene: TRBD2
CDR3 protein: CASSLVRLAGGLGTQYF
CDR3 DNA: TGTGCCAGCAGCTTAGTCCGACTAGCGGGAGGTCTGGGTACGCAGTATTTT

J gene: TRBJ1-4
V gene: TRBV12-3/TRBV12-4
clone size: many
D gene: -
CDR3 protein: CASSLRIGGHRNEKLFF
CDR3 DNA: TGTGCCAGCAGTTTGAGAATAGGGGGACACCGAAATGAAAAACTGTTTTTT

J gene: TRBJ1-5
V gene: TRBV28
clone size: many
D gene: -
CDR3 protein: CASSLNRVGQPQHF
CDR3 DNA: TGTGCCAGCAGTTTAAACAGGGTGGGCCAGCCCCAGCATTTT

J gene: TRBJ1-5
V gene: TRBV7-2
clone size: few
D gene: TRBD1
CDR3 protein: CASSSGQVLSNQPQHF
CDR3 DNA: TGTGCCAGCAGCTCAGGACAGGTCCTTAGCAATCAGCCCCAGCATTTT

J gene: TRBJ1-5
V gene: TRBV30
clone size: few
D gene: -
CDR3 protein: CAWSTGVNQPQHF
CDR3 DNA: TGTGCCTGGAGTACAGGAGTCAATCAGCCCCAGCATTTT

J gene: TRBJ1-1
V gene: TRBV12-3/TRBV12-4
clone size: -
D gene: -
CDR3 protein: CASSFIQEGPEAFF
CDR3 DNA: TGTGCCAGCAGTTTCATACAGGAGGGACCTGAAGCTTTCTTT

J gene: TRBJ2-4
V gene: TRBV29-1
clone size: -
D gene: -
CDR3 protein: CSVERGVGEALGKNIQYF
CDR3 DNA: TGCAGCGTTGAAAGAGGCGTCGGTGAGGCGTTAGGCAAAAACATTCAGTACTTC

J gene: TRBJ2-1
V gene: TRBV7-3
clone size: -
D gene: TRBD2
CDR3 protein: CASSSTSGRSSYNEQFF
CDR3 DNA: TGTGCCAGCAGTTCTACTAGCGGGAGGAGCTCCTACAATGAGCAGTTCTTC